This TCR beta chain was sequenced during a study of regulatory T cells in long-lasting Graves disease. Time point specified: persistent/refractory GD, antithyroid drugs over 5 years with positive TRAb. The TCR library was made from RNA that had been extracted from PBMCs in TRIzol. iRepertoire HTBI primers and Arm-PCR of CDR3 regions built TCR beta libraries. A single record per CDR3 protein comes from TCRdb applying MiXCR to the multiplex PCR reads. The table includes fewer than 550,000 distinct CDR3 sequences, about a fifth detected once. This clonotype was counted only a few times. The length of the CDR3 is 13 residues. The V end was cut by 1 base, the J end by 5 bases, with 8 bases between. From germline, CDR1 is PRHDT and CDR2 FYEKMQ (reference sequence).

The clonotype was recovered from a female donor with Graves disease. The sequencing used peripheral blood mononuclear cells (PBMCs), collected when the disease was refractory, from a patient treated with antithyroid drugs. The chain employs TRBV13 and TRBJ1-1, with a possible D match to TRBD1 (5 bases). CDR3 loop: CASSLEGATEAFF. CDR3 coding DNA: TGTGCCAGCAGCTTAGAAGGGGCGACTGAAGCTTTCTTT.